The subject of this entry is one TCR beta chain. V lost 5 bases, J lost 2 bases, and 6 bases stayed unmatched. Germline V gene sequence: CDR1 SGHTA, CDR2 FQGTGA. The CDR3 runs to 15 residues. These data are taken from a study of blood T cell repertoires in COVID-19. Study in general: The samples span acute and convalescent COVID-19 from the United States, Italy and Spain. From T cells, B-cell-depleted T cells, or PBMCs came the material, which was cDNA or gDNA.

In the authors' workflow: Amplification of reference gene primers provided the estimated nucleated cell counts. Sequenced by immunoSEQ multiplex PCR; TCRdb stores in-frame clones only, minus some. The V and J calls and the clone size are those of that table, but D and trimming were determined from the DNA. The data show a few hundred thousand clones, approximately 89% seen once. The sequencing input was peripheral blood. The rearrangement joins TRBV7-3 to TRBJ1-3, with 7 bases aligning to TRBD1. The sequence derives from a woman between 25 and 40 years old with COVID-19, enrolled during active disease. DNA for the CDR3: TGTGCCAGCAGCCTGACAGGGACGACTGGAAACACCATATATTTT. It specifies CASSLTGTTGNTIYF.